The subject of this entry is one TCR beta chain. TCRdb ran MiXCR on the RT-PCR reads and lists one entry per CDR3 protein. The table includes almost 700,000 distinct CDR3 sequences, approximately 14% detected once. In germline, CDR1 is KGHSH, CDR2 LQKENI. This CDR3 has 15 amino acids. V lost 3 bases, J lost 5 bases, and 17 bases lay in between. Sample: memory CD4+ T cells from blood. The rearrangement joins TRBV18 to TRBJ2-7; D ambiguous. This receptor was identified in a female donor in good health, serving as a healthy control. In nucleotides, the CDR3 is TGTGCCAGCTCACCCCCGGCTCTCGCCGGCCACGAGCAGTACTTC. As protein: CASSPPALAGHEQYF. Full variable domain (missing parts from reference TRBV18 and TRBJ2-7): NAGVMQNPRHLVRRRGQEARLRCSPMKGHSHVYWYRQLPEEGLKFMVYLQKENIIDESGMPKERFSAEFPKEGPSILRIQQVVRGDSAAYFCASSPPALAGHEQYFGPGTRLTVT.